In this sample, the clone carrying this T cell receptor (beta chain) turned up once. A read error may account for a junction end that differs from germline. The sample is drawn from a study of CDR3 diversity in severe acne. CDR3 length equals 14 residues. TCRdb re-called the PCR reads through MiXCR, storing one row per CDR3 protein. The sample has 89,000 or so distinct CDR3 sequences, roughly half seen once; the top ten hold 10%. The chain has TRBV12-3 or TRBV12-4 and TRBJ2-7, with TRBD2 matching 7 bases. This TCR was sampled from a male donor in good health, serving as a control. Sequenced sample: blood. This chain's CDR3 is CASTLLASSHEQYF. CDR3 coding DNA: TGTGCCAGCACCTTACTAGCGTCCTCCCACGAGCAGTACTTC.